Sequencing of this T cell receptor beta chain was carried out in a study of T cells in Graves' hyperthyroidism and ophthalmopathy. Study conclusions and caveats: Ophthalmopathy was identified by the model a median about 6.4 months ahead of onset.

Diagnosing involved the use of clinical symptoms, serum thyroxine and TRAb, thyroid ultrasound and orbital computed tomography. Fresh peripheral blood, roughly 10 ml of it, supplied the PBMCs. Amplified TCR beta CDR3 regions derived from RNA transcripts. The primer set for the first-round RT-PCR of the TCR CDR3 was HTBI. TCRdb reanalysed the multiplex PCR reads using MiXCR and keeps one entry per CDR3 protein. This table has 600,000 to 700,000 distinct CDR3 sequences, roughly 14% appearing once. The table lists this clonotype with many counts. Its antigen is still unknown. Trimming cost V 4 bases and J 4 bases, with 11 bases left between them. The germline V gene encodes CDR1 PRHDT and CDR2 FYEKMQ (reference sequence). The CDR3 loop spans 14 amino acids.

The sequenced sample was blood. This clonotype was sampled from a woman between 40 and 55 years old with Graves' ophthalmopathy. V is TRBV13 and J is TRBJ2-4, with D possibly being TRBD1 (6 bases). The CDR3 DNA sequence: TGTGCCAGCAGCTCCCGGGACACTAAAAACATTCAGTACTTC. This sequence encodes CASSSRDTKNIQYF.